This TCR beta chain was profiled in a study of vaccination effects on CD4 cells after COVID-19. Study-level results: Vaccine- and infection-induced clones showed marked clonal contraction late following vaccination.

Only in-frame clones appear in the TCRdb table, and some are missing; sequencing was by immunoSEQ multiplex PCR. The table has around 60,000 clones, more than 70% seen once. The V gene's germline CDR1 is KGHSH and CDR2 LQKENI. V dropped 3 bases and J dropped 6 bases, with 15 bases sitting between them. CDR3 length: 15 residues. Pools of viral peptides were used by the ViraFEST assay to expand antigen-specific CD4+ T cells ahead of sequencing. With more than 9 days of culture completed, CD4+ T cells were isolated. Either the BNT162b2 or mRNA-1273 vaccine was given to participants in two doses. A few million PBMC per well received about 9.8 IU/ml IL-2 and roughly 10 ug/ml peptides in culture. Replacing half the medium with IL-2 medium was done on days 3 and 7. As to this clone: The antigen is undetermined.

This chain joins TRBV18 and TRBJ1-5; D is possibly TRBD1 (6 bases). The sequence came from a human donor who received a COVID-19 vaccine. The starting material was CD4+ T cells from PBMCs cultured with HCoV-229E spike peptides, obtained after COVID-19 vaccination. CDR3 amino acids: CASSPARGVGQPQHF. CDR3 DNA sequence: TGTGCCAGCTCACCTGCGAGGGGGGTGGGTCAGCCCCAGCATTTT.